This T cell receptor (beta chain) was sequenced in a study of cytomegalovirus exposure and HLA in healthy donors. Findings of the study overall: Specificity for CMV antigens was confirmed in vitro for a few of the CMV-associated chains. Rare sequences made up most TCRs, while some public TCRs were found in many donors.

Of note for this clone: Antigen: not known.

Here immunoSEQ multiplex PCR was the method, and the copy in TCRdb shows in-frame clones only, minus some. The table has roughly 52,000 clones, 85% to 95% seen once. The ends were cut back, 5 bases at V and 10 bases at J, with 9 bases in the middle. The CDR3 runs to 11 residues. CDR1 and CDR2 from the germline V gene are GTSNPN and SVGIG (reference sequence). The clonotype was recovered from a woman younger than 30 in good health and CMV-seropositive. What was sequenced was PBMCs. This rearrangement joins TRBV30 to TRBJ1-6; D not resolved. Here the CDR3 reads CAWGGGSPLHF. DNA for the CDR3: TGTGCCTGGGGCGGCGGGTCACCCCTCCACTTT.